These 21 T cell receptor beta chains were all obtained from the same sample, sequenced in a study of neurological immune-mediated disorders. Each CDR3 protein is one row after TCRdb ran MiXCR on the 5' RACE reads. The table includes tens of thousands of distinct CDR3 sequences, around 10% detected once. The sequenced sample was PBMCs. The receptors come from a man aged 55 to 70 in good health.

The V gene is TRBV27, the J gene TRBJ2-5; perhaps TRBD2 as D (5 bases). The germline V gene encodes CDR1 MNHEY and CDR2 SMNVEV (reference sequence). The V and J ends lost 2 bases and 5 bases respectively, with 18 bases between them. CDR3 size: 16 residues. CDR3 protein: CASSLTREHPMETQYF. The CDR3 DNA follows: TGTGCCAGCAGTTTAACGAGGGAACATCCCATGGAGACCCAGTACTTC.

This clonotype was recorded at least ten times. The J gene is TRBJ2-5, the V gene TRBV20-1, with D perhaps matching TRBD1 (6 bases). This CDR3 region has 14 residues. Germline V gene data show CDR1 as DFQATT and CDR2 as SNEGSKA (reference sequence). The ends were cut back, 1 base at V and 2 bases at J, with 11 bases in the middle. In DNA form, the CDR3 reads TGCAGTGCTAGAGGGGGGCAGCCGCAAGAGACCCAGTACTTC. Its protein is CSARGGQPQETQYF.

This clonotype showed up just a few times. J is TRBJ2-2 and V is TRBV7-9; D perhaps matches TRBD1 (5 bases). Germline-derived CDR1 and CDR2 are SEHNR and FQNEAQ (reference sequence). V shed 2 bases and J shed 5 bases, with 12 bases lying between them. The CDR3 sequence is 15 residues long. CDR3 residues: CASSLSRAETGELFF. For the CDR3, the DNA is TGTGCCAGCAGCTTATCCAGGGCAGAAACCGGGGAGCTGTTTTTT.

The sample holds many counts of this clonotype. The V gene is TRBV12-3 or TRBV12-4, the J gene TRBJ2-7; 8 positions match TRBD2. J gave up 1 base and V 3 bases, and 2 bases lay outside the gene matches. The CDR3 has 14 amino acids. Here the CDR3 DNA reads TGTGCCAGCAGTTTTGGCGGGAGGTCCTACGAGCAGTACTTC. This translates into CASSFGGRSYEQYF.

This clonotype was counted at least ten times. The rearrangement joins TRBV24-1 to TRBJ2-5, with D possibly being TRBD2 (6 bases). The CDR3 length is 12 residues. The germline CDR1 and CDR2 sequences are KGHDR and SFDVKD. Trimming took 9 bases from V and 4 from J, leaving 11 bases between them. The CDR3 loop reads CATSGVTETQYF. The CDR3 DNA sequence: TGTGCCACCTCGGGAGTTACAGAGACCCAGTACTTC.

As to this clonotype: The conserved phenylalanine or tryptophan is not found at the CDR3 terminus, so this likely reflects a read error. This rearrangement joins TRBV5-5 to TRBJ2-2; a possible D gene is TRBD1 (6 bases). The germline gives CDR1 SGHKS, CDR2 YYEKEE (reference sequence). CDR3 length: 15 residues. The V end lost 6 bases, the J end lost 3 bases, and 15 bases lay between the germline ends. The CDR3 DNA reads TGTGCCAGCACCCGACAGGCTGCGGACACCGGGGAGCTGTTTTCT. The encoded protein is CASTRQAADTGELFS.

In this sample, this clonotype turned up many times. The V gene is TRBV5-1, the J gene TRBJ2-3, with D unresolved. Germline assignment: CDR1 SGHRS and CDR2 YFSETQ. The ends were cut back, 0 bases at V and 4 bases at J, with 9 bases in the middle. There are 14 residues in the CDR3. The CDR3 DNA is TGCGCCAGCAGCTTGGCCGATGGGGCAGATACGCAGTATTTT. Residues: CASSLADGADTQYF.

This clonotype is termed medium-sized. This chain links TRBV5-6 with TRBJ2-2, with D perhaps TRBD1 (6 bases). The V and J ends lost 3 bases and 4 bases respectively, with 7 bases between them. Germline CDR1 is SGHDT and CDR2 is YYEEEE. This CDR3 has 13 amino acids. CDR3 nucleotides: TGTGCCAGCAGCTCAGGGGTCACCGGGGAGCTGTTTTTT. Its translation is CASSSGVTGELFF.

Ten or more counts support this clonotype. The chain joins TRBV27 to TRBJ2-2, with 7 bases identical to TRBD2. This CDR3 is 13 amino acids long. Trimming cost V 8 bases and J 1 base; bases outside gene matches: 1. Germline loops: CDR1 MNHEY, CDR2 SMNVEV (reference sequence). The CDR3 coding sequence is TGTGCCAGCCGGGGGGAGAACACCGGGGAGCTGTTTTTT. This sequence encodes CASRGENTGELFF.

This clonotype was recorded at least ten times. The V gene is TRBV15, the J gene TRBJ2-5, with D uncertain. V was cut by 0 bases and J by 5 bases, with 7 bases left in between. This CDR3 spans 13 amino acids. The germline gives CDR1 LNHNV, CDR2 YYDKDF (reference sequence). The CDR3 DNA sequence: TGTGCCACCAGCAGAGATTGGCCGGAGACCCAGTACTTC. Translating gives CATSRDWPETQYF.

The chain carries TRBV14 and TRBJ2-1; TRBD2 matches 10 bases. The CDR3 extends over 16 amino acids. J gave up 9 bases and V 4 bases, and 12 bases lay outside the gene matches. CDR1 and CDR2 from the germline V gene are SGHDN and FVKESK. This chain's CDR3 is CASSLPSGRVDGEQFF. The CDR3 DNA reads as TGTGCCAGCAGCCTACCGAGCGGGAGGGTCGATGGTGAGCAGTTCTTC.

This clonotype was seen ten or more times. Written as DNA, the CDR3 is TGTGCCAGCAGCATTGGGACAGGCCGCCCCGGATTGTCCAACGTCCTGACTTTC. It specifies CASSIGTGRPGLSNVLTF. The chain combines TRBV21-1 with TRBJ2-6; TRBD1 is the table's D call, not checked against the DNA. TRBV21-1 is deemed a pseudogene. The CDR3 contains 18 residues.

This clonotype was seen many times. V is TRBV7-3 and J is TRBJ2-5; D is perhaps TRBD2 (5 bases). CDR1 is SGHTA, CDR2 FQGTGA, per germline. The CDR3 covers 14 residues. Trimming removed 5 bases from V and 1 base from J, with 11 bases in between. The CDR3, as DNA: TGTGCCAGCAGCGCGGGTCCTTCCCAAGAGACCCAGTACTTC. Amino acid sequence: CASSAGPSQETQYF.

This clonotype showed up many times. This rearrangement joins TRBV7-2 to TRBJ2-2, with unresolved D. CDR3 length: 13 amino acids. The V gene's germline CDR1 is SGHTA and CDR2 FQGNSA. The ends were cut back, 1 base at V and 6 bases at J, with 6 bases in the middle. The CDR3: CASSLVYSGELFF. In nucleotides, the CDR3 is TGTGCCAGCAGCTTAGTTTATTCCGGGGAGCTGTTTTTT.

This clonotype was counted many times. The rearrangement joins TRBV20-1 to TRBJ1-5; 8 bases match TRBD1. The V segment lost 6 bases and the J segment 5 bases; nucleotides outside the gene matches: 6. The CDR3 length is 13 residues. Looked up from germline, CDR1 is DFQATT and CDR2 is SNEGSKA (reference sequence). The CDR3 region has the DNA TGCAGTGCCGACGACAGGGGTTATCAGCCCCAGCATTTT. Protein product: CSADDRGYQPQHF.

The table lists this clonotype with many counts. The CDR3 reads CASNSGGETGELFF. The DNA of the CDR3 is TGTGCCAGCAACTCGGGGGGGGAGACCGGGGAGCTGTTTTTT. The rearrangement joins TRBV12-3 or TRBV12-4 to TRBJ2-2, with TRBD2 identical over 8 bases. The CDR3 totals 14 residues. Losses at the gene ends were 7 bases for V and 5 bases for J; bases not matched to a gene: 6.

The V call is TRBV5-1, the J call TRBJ2-7; the D gene is possibly TRBD1 (6 bases). Looked up from germline, CDR1 is SGHRS and CDR2 is YFSETQ. V shed 5 bases and J shed 2 bases, with 26 bases lying between them. This CDR3 is 18 amino acids long. The CDR3 sequence: CASRQEWGRREKTYEQYF. The CDR3 DNA sequence: TGCGCCAGCAGACAGGAGTGGGGGCGTCGAGAGAAAACCTACGAGCAGTACTTC.

This clonotype showed up many times. The chain is built from TRBV27 and TRBJ1-5, with 7 positions matching TRBD1. Germline CDR1 is MNHEY and CDR2 is SMNVEV (reference sequence). Unmatched junction bases numbered 4, after V lost 6 bases and J lost 2 bases. This CDR3 is built from 14 residues. The CDR3 sequence is CASRGQVGNQPQHF. For the CDR3, the DNA is TGTGCCAGCAGAGGACAGGTAGGCAATCAGCCCCAGCATTTT.

In this sample, this clonotype is medium-sized. The rearrangement links TRBV4-1 to TRBJ1-1, with D hard to call. Germline values: CDR1 MGHRA, CDR2 YSYEKL. Trimming cost V 0 bases and J 7 bases, with 12 bases left between them. The CDR3 is 14 residues long. The CDR3 sequence: CASSQDRRVGEAFF. CDR3 bases: TGCGCCAGCAGCCAAGATCGAAGGGTAGGTGAAGCTTTCTTT.

At least ten counts were recorded for this clonotype. The chain uses TRBV15 and TRBJ1-6, with D possibly TRBD1 on 6 matching bases. The CDR3 spans 14 residues. CDR1 and CDR2 (germline): LNHNV, YYDKDF (reference sequence). Trimming removed 8 bases from V and 7 bases from J, with 15 bases in between. The CDR3 loop reads CATSTRDINSPLHF. CDR3 DNA: TGTGCCACCTCGACCCGGGACATAAATTCACCCCTCCACTTT.

This clonotype was seen ten or more times. The chain has TRBV28 and TRBJ2-5; TRBD1 or TRBD2 may be the D gene (5 bases each). Per germline, CDR1 MDHEN and CDR2 SYDVKM. The ends were cut back, 6 bases at V and 5 bases at J, with 10 bases in the middle. The CDR3 consists of 12 residues. CDR3 DNA: TGTGCCAGCAGGGGGACGGGGGAGACCCAGTACTTC. Translation gives CASRGTGETQYF.